This T cell receptor beta chain was observed in a study of T cells in narcolepsy. This clone was counted a single time. Other nucleotide sequences from this sample produce the same CDR3. The data were produced by immunoSEQ multiplex PCR, yet TCRdb's version contains in-frame clones alone and is incomplete. The table lists some 30,000 clones, 70% to 90% of them singletons. CDR3 length: 14 amino acids. The junction had 5 bases not matched to a gene; V was cut back by 4 bases and J by 2 bases. The germline gives CDR1 SGHRS, CDR2 YFSETQ. The clonotype originates from a human donor in good health. Source material: memory (CD45RA-) CD4+ T cells from blood. The rearrangement joins TRBV5-1 to TRBJ2-7, with 8 positions matching TRBD1. The CDR3 here is CASSLGQGPYEQYF. The CDR3 DNA reads TGCGCCAGCAGCCTAGGACAGGGCCCCTACGAGCAGTACTTC.